Detailed here is one TCR beta chain. Original processing methods: It was from reference gene primer amplification that nucleated cell counts were estimated. The method was immunoSEQ multiplex PCR; TCRdb's version includes in-frame clones alone and lacks a portion of them. V, J and clone size reflect that table, while D and trimming were determined from the DNA. The sample comprises 170,000 or so clones, approximately 90% of which are singletons, and 1.5% to 2% rests with the top ten. The sample is drawn from a study of blood T cell repertoires in COVID-19. The overall study: COVID-19 samples, acute and convalescent, were from the United States, Italy and Spain. Sources were T cells, B-cell-depleted T cells, or PBMCs; the material itself was cDNA or gDNA.

The sequence was collected from a man between 18 and 29 years old who had recovered from COVID-19. The sequenced sample was peripheral blood.

CDR3 nucleotides: TGTGCCAGCAGCCAGTACCCAGGGAGCAATCAGCCCCAGCATTTT. Amino acids: CASSQYPGSNQPQHF. V gene TRBV5-6 combines with J gene TRBJ1-5, with TRBD1 as a possible D gene (5 bases). The V gene lost 4 bases and the J gene lost 1 base, with 12 bases spanning the gap. Germline lookup yields CDR1 SGHDT and CDR2 YYEEEE. The length of the CDR3 is 15 residues.